This T cell receptor beta chain was captured by sequencing in a study of cytomegalovirus exposure and HLA in healthy donors. Study results and limitations: The classifier was said to identify cytomegalovirus status with high specificity and sensitivity. What TCR beta sequences reportedly achieved was accurate prediction of HLA-A and HLA-B alleles in most subjects. Looking again later, the authors saw that most CMV-associated TCR beta chains seemed HLA-restricted.

On this clone itself: No antigen is known for it.

Donors were ostensibly healthy at sampling, although undocumented immune exposures were probable. Primers: 60 Vbeta forward and 13 Jbeta reverse. The table came from immunoSEQ multiplex PCR; TCRdb's copy has only in-frame clones and leaves some out. The table shows 65,000 to 85,000 clones, with nearly 80% occurring only once. Sequences were obtained from PBMCs. The clonotype was recovered from a woman between 35 and 50 years old in good health and CMV-seropositive.

The CDR3 sequence: CASSLGANYGYTF. CDR3 DNA sequence: TGTGCCAGCAGCTTAGGCGCTAACTATGGCTACACCTTC. The chain combines TRBV7-2 with TRBJ1-2; D gene uncertain. Germline assignment: CDR1 SGHTA and CDR2 FQGNSA. V was pared by 1 base and J by 0 bases, with 3 bases between. This CDR3 contains 13 residues.